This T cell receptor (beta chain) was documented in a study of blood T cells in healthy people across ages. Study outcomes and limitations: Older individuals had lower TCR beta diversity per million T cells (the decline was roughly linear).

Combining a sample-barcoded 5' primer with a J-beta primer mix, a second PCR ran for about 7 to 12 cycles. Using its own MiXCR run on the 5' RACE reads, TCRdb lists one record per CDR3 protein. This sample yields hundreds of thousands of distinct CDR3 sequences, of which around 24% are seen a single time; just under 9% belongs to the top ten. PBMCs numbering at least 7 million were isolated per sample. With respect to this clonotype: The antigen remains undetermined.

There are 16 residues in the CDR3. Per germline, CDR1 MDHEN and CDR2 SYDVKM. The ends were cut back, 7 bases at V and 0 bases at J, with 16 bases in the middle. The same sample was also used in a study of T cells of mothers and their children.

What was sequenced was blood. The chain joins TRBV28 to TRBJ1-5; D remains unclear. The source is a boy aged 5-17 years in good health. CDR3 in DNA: TGTGCCAGCACCTTGGGTACAGAGAATAGCAATCAGCCCCAGCATTTT. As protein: CASTLGTENSNQPQHF.